The source of this TCR beta chain is a study of blood T cell repertoires in COVID-19. Across the whole study: Acute and convalescent COVID-19 specimens originated in the United States, Italy and Spain. Nucleic acid was either cDNA or gDNA, and it came from T cells, B-cell-depleted T cells, or PBMCs.

CDR3 length: 13 amino acids. Germline V lookup: CDR1 SGHDT, CDR2 YYEEEE. V lost 4 bases, J lost 5 bases, and 4 bases stayed unmatched. One Seattle source followed patients from active infection through their disease course. Profiled with immunoSEQ multiplex PCR; TCRdb holds only in-frame clones, not every one. The data contain 150,000 to 200,000 clones, 86% of them singletons. The V call is TRBV5-6, the J call TRBJ1-2; TRBD1 matches 8 bases. The clonotype originates from a woman aged 55-69 years with COVID-19, enrolled during active disease. The material sequenced was peripheral blood. CDR3 DNA sequence: TGTGCCAGCAGCACCAGACAGGGGTATGGCTACACCTTC. Translated: CASSTRQGYGYTF. Full variable domain (missing parts from reference TRBV5-6 and TRBJ1-2): DAGVTQSPTHLIKTRGQQVTLRCSPKSGHDTVSWYQQALGQGPQFIFQYYEEEERQRGNFPDRFSGHQFPNYSSELNVNALLLGDSALYLCASSTRQGYGYTFGSGTRLTVV.